Shown below are 20 T cell receptor beta chains from a single sample sequenced in a study of cytomegalovirus exposure and HLA in healthy donors. The PCR made use of 60 Vbeta and 13 Jbeta primers. The assay was immunoSEQ multiplex PCR, and TCRdb's table has in-frame clones only and misses some. The table shows about 95,000 clones, with less than 80% occurring only once. Sample: PBMCs. Every receptor here comes from a middle-aged woman in good health and CMV-seropositive.

In its sample, this clone was seen once. The chain carries TRBV12-1 and TRBJ1-4; the table gives TRBD1 as D, unverified against the DNA. TRBV12-1 is a pseudogene. The CDR3 has 14 amino acids. The CDR3 region is CASSFDRGFQKLFF. CDR3 nucleotides: TGTGCCAGCAGCTTCGACAGGGGGTTCCAAAAACTGTTTTTT.

The rearrangement uses TRBV27 and TRBJ2-4, with TRBD2 matching 9 bases. The V segment lost 0 bases and the J segment 5 bases; nucleotides outside the gene matches: 5. The CDR3 is 16 amino acids. Germline assignment: CDR1 MNHEY and CDR2 SMNVEV (reference sequence). The CDR3 DNA follows: TGTGCCAGCAGTTTATCCGGCGGGAGGGTCCAAAACATTCAGTACTTC. The encoded protein is CASSLSGGRVQNIQYF.

This clone came up a few times. The chain uses TRBV9 and TRBJ2-5; 9 bases line up with TRBD2. V lost 0 bases to trimming and J lost 3 bases; unmatched junction nucleotides: 3. CDR3 length: 15 amino acids. Germline V lookup: CDR1 SGDLS, CDR2 YYNGEE. The CDR3 DNA is TGTGCCAGCAGCGTAGTGGGACTAGCTGAAGAGACCCAGTACTTC. This codes for CASSVVGLAEETQYF.

The chain combines TRBV10-1 with TRBJ2-2, with 9 bases identical to TRBD1. CDR3 length equals 16 residues. Trimming cost V 4 bases and J 6 bases; bases outside gene matches: 9. Germline CDR1 WNHNN, CDR2 SYGVQD (reference sequence). As DNA, the CDR3 is TGCGCCAGCAGTGGGGGGGGACAGGGTTTCGCCGGGGAGCTGTTTTTT. This encodes CASSGGGQGFAGELFF.

In its sample, this clone was seen a few times. V gene TRBV5-5 combines with J gene TRBJ1-3; D is ambiguous. With 0 bases removed from V and 0 bases from J, the gap between germline ends came to 10 bases. This CDR3 comprises 16 residues. Germline V gene lookup returns CDR1 SGHKS and CDR2 YYEKEE (reference sequence). Written as DNA, the CDR3 is TGTGCCAGCAGCTTGGCCGGGGTCTTCTCTGGAAACACCATATATTTT. The encoded protein is CASSLAGVFSGNTIYF.

The V call is TRBV9, the J call TRBJ2-5, with a tentative D call TRBD1 (6 bases). Germline-derived CDR1 and CDR2 are SGDLS and YYNGEE. The CDR3 loop spans 16 amino acids. Between the trimmed V and J ends, which lost 1 base and 4 bases, there was a span of 17 bases. The CDR3 is CASSVLTGMRAETQYF. The DNA for the CDR3 is TGTGCCAGCAGCGTACTGACAGGCATGAGGGCAGAGACCCAGTACTTC. Using reference TRBV9 and TRBJ2-5 for the parts outside the CDR3, the full variable domain is DSGVTQTPKHLITATGQRVTLRCSPRSGDLSVYWYQQSLDQGLQFLIQYYNGEERAKGNILERFSAQQFPDLHSELNLSSLELGDSALYFCASSVLTGMRAETQYFGPGTRLLVL.

This chain connects TRBV5-1 to TRBJ2-5, with TRBD1 identical over 11 bases. The J call could be wrong; TRBJ2-7 is a better fit for the DNA end. Looked up from germline, CDR1 is SGHRS and CDR2 is YFSETQ. The length of the CDR3 is 15 residues. The CDR3 DNA is TGCGCCAGCAGCCATCAGGGACAGGGGGCCTACGAGCAGTACTTC. Translating it yields CASSHQGQGAYEQYF.

The genes are TRBV11-3 and TRBJ2-3; no clear D. This CDR3 is 14 amino acids long. Germline V gene data show CDR1 as SGHNT and CDR2 as YENEEA. With 2 bases removed from V and 1 base from J, the gap between germline ends came to 7 bases. The CDR3 DNA sequence: TGTGCCAGCAGCTTATATCGGGGCACAGATACGCAGTATTTT. Its protein is CASSLYRGTDTQYF. The full variable domain, in which reference TRBV11-3 and TRBJ2-3 provide the parts outside the CDR3, is EAGVVQSPRYKIIEKKQPVAFWCNPISGHNTLYWYLQNLGQGPELLIRYENEEAVDDSQLPKDRFSAERLKGVDSTLKIQPAELGDSAVYLCASSLYRGTDTQYFGPGTRLTVL.

The chain joins TRBV5-4 to TRBJ2-2; no definite D call. The V end lost 3 bases, the J end lost 6 bases, and 6 bases lay between the germline ends. CDR1 is SGHNT and CDR2 is YYREEE in the germline V gene (reference sequence). The CDR3 has 12 residues. The CDR3 loop is CASSSSAGELFF. As DNA, the CDR3 is TGTGCCAGCAGCTCGAGCGCCGGGGAGCTGTTTTTT.

This chain connects TRBV5-6 to TRBJ1-1, with TRBD1 as a possible D gene (6 bases). CDR1 and CDR2 from the germline V gene are SGHDT and YYEEEE. V was cut by 3 bases and J by 0 bases, with 15 bases left in between. The CDR3 is 16 amino acids. DNA of the CDR3: TGTGCCAGCAGCTCTCTAAACAGGGCGCTGAACACTGAAGCTTTCTTT. Translating it yields CASSSLNRALNTEAFF. Combining the CDR3 with reference TRBV5-6 and TRBJ1-1 gives the whole variable domain DAGVTQSPTHLIKTRGQQVTLRCSPKSGHDTVSWYQQALGQGPQFIFQYYEEEERQRGNFPDRFSGHQFPNYSSELNVNALLLGDSALYLCASSSLNRALNTEAFFGQGTRLTVV.

The chain links TRBV7-8 to TRBJ2-3, with TRBD1 as a possible D gene (5 bases). V was shortened by 2 bases and J by 5 bases, with 5 bases between the two germline ends. Germline V gene data show CDR1 as SGHVS and CDR2 as FQNEAQ. This CDR3 is 12 amino acids long. The CDR3 region has the DNA TGTGCCAGCAGCTTACAGGGAGATACGCAGTATTTT. It specifies CASSLQGDTQYF.

This clone occurred once. This rearrangement joins TRBV5-6 to TRBJ2-7; possibly TRBD2 for D (6 bases). V dropped 0 bases and J dropped 4 bases, with 11 bases sitting between them. Looked up from germline, CDR1 is SGHDT and CDR2 is YYEEEE. This CDR3 comprises 14 residues. The CDR3 spells CASSLGGLHYEQYF. CDR3 bases: TGTGCCAGCAGCTTGGGCGGACTACATTACGAGCAGTACTTC.

The V and J genes are TRBV2 and TRBJ1-2; D unresolved. V gave up 11 bases and J gave up 7 bases, with 17 bases separating them. CDR3 length equals 12 residues. Germline values: CDR1 SNHLY, CDR2 FYNNEI. Here the CDR3 DNA reads TGTGCCTGCCGGACGGGAGGTACTGGCTACACCTTC. It encodes CACRTGGTGYTF.

The rearrangement uses TRBV5-1 and TRBJ2-2, with 8 bases fitting TRBD1. Germline CDR1 is SGHRS and CDR2 is YFSETQ. CDR3 length equals 14 residues. The V segment lost 3 bases and the J segment 10 bases; nucleotides outside the gene matches: 8. The CDR3 region has the DNA TGCGCCAGCAGCTCTGGACAGGGCCATAAGGAGCTGTTTTTT. It specifies CASSSGQGHKELFF. The full variable domain, its missing parts supplied by reference TRBV5-1 and TRBJ2-2, is KAGVTQTPRYLIKTRGQQVTLSCSPISGHRSVSWYQQTPGQGLQFLFEYFSETQRNKGNFPGRFSGRQFSNSRSEMNVSTLELGDSALYLCASSSGQGHKELFFGEGSRLTVL.

The V gene is TRBV9, the J gene TRBJ2-1; the D gene is possibly TRBD2 (6 bases). The CDR3 sequence is 15 residues long. Trimming cost V 0 bases and J 4 bases, with 11 bases left between them. Germline loops: CDR1 SGDLS, CDR2 YYNGEE. This CDR3 is CASSVATSQYNEQFF. CDR3 DNA sequence: TGTGCCAGCAGCGTAGCGACTAGTCAATACAATGAGCAGTTCTTC. The whole variable domain, filled in from reference TRBV9 and TRBJ2-1, reads DSGVTQTPKHLITATGQRVTLRCSPRSGDLSVYWYQQSLDQGLQFLIQYYNGEERAKGNILERFSAQQFPDLHSELNLSSLELGDSALYFCASSVATSQYNEQFFGPGTRLTVL.

This clone was detected only once. This chain joins TRBV15 and TRBJ2-7; 8 nucleotides agree with TRBD2. The V segment lost 2 bases and the J segment 4 bases; nucleotides outside the gene matches: 7. The germline CDR1 and CDR2 sequences are LNHNV and YYDKDF (reference sequence). This CDR3 is built from 15 residues. Here the CDR3 reads CATSRLAGNSYEQYF. Written as DNA, the CDR3 is TGTGCCACCAGCAGACTAGCGGGCAATTCGTACGAGCAGTACTTC. The entire variable domain, with the rest obtained from reference TRBV15 and TRBJ2-7, is as follows: DAMVIQNPRYQVTQFGKPVTLSCSQTLNHNVMYWYQQKSSQAPKLLFHYYDKDFNNEADTPDNFQSRRPNTSFCFLDIRSPGLGDTAMYLCATSRLAGNSYEQYFGPGTRLTVT.

The chain has TRBV29-1 and TRBJ2-3; TRBD1 matches at 7 bases. The CDR3 runs to 13 residues. The V and J ends lost 4 bases and 3 bases, in that order; junction bases with no gene match: 4. The V gene's germline CDR1 is SQVTM and CDR2 ANQGSEA. The CDR3 loop is CSVGGGGTDTQYF. In DNA, the CDR3 is TGCAGCGTTGGAGGGGGCGGAACAGATACGCAGTATTTT.

The rearrangement uses TRBV27 and TRBJ2-1, with 10 bases matching TRBD2. With 3 bases clipped from V and 4 bases from J, the junction kept 9 bases outside the gene matches. Per germline, CDR1 MNHEY and CDR2 SMNVEV (reference sequence). This CDR3 is 17 amino acids long. CDR3 amino acids: CASSFIWTSGQYNEQFF. CDR3 nucleotides: TGTGCCAGCAGTTTTATTTGGACTAGCGGCCAATACAATGAGCAGTTCTTC.

The chain couples TRBV5-6 to TRBJ2-5; 9 bases match TRBD2. This CDR3 contains 16 residues. Germline lookup yields CDR1 SGHDT and CDR2 YYEEEE. With V trimmed by 1 base and J by 1 base, 5 bases remained unmatched. Here the CDR3 reads CASSLNLAGPQETQYF. CDR3 in DNA: TGTGCCAGCAGCTTGAACCTAGCGGGACCCCAAGAGACCCAGTACTTC.

The table lists this clone with a count of one. Since a much larger clone is just one base distant, this may be a read error. The rearrangement joins TRBV6-6 to TRBJ2-3; 7 positions agree with TRBD1. Trimming took 5 bases from V and 1 from J; bases not matched to a gene: 0. The CDR3 sequence is 13 residues long. The germline gives CDR1 MNHNY, CDR2 SVGAGI (reference sequence). The CDR3 bases are TGTGCCAGCAGTGACAGGGGCACAGATACGCAGTATTTT. This sequence encodes CASSDRGTDTQYF.